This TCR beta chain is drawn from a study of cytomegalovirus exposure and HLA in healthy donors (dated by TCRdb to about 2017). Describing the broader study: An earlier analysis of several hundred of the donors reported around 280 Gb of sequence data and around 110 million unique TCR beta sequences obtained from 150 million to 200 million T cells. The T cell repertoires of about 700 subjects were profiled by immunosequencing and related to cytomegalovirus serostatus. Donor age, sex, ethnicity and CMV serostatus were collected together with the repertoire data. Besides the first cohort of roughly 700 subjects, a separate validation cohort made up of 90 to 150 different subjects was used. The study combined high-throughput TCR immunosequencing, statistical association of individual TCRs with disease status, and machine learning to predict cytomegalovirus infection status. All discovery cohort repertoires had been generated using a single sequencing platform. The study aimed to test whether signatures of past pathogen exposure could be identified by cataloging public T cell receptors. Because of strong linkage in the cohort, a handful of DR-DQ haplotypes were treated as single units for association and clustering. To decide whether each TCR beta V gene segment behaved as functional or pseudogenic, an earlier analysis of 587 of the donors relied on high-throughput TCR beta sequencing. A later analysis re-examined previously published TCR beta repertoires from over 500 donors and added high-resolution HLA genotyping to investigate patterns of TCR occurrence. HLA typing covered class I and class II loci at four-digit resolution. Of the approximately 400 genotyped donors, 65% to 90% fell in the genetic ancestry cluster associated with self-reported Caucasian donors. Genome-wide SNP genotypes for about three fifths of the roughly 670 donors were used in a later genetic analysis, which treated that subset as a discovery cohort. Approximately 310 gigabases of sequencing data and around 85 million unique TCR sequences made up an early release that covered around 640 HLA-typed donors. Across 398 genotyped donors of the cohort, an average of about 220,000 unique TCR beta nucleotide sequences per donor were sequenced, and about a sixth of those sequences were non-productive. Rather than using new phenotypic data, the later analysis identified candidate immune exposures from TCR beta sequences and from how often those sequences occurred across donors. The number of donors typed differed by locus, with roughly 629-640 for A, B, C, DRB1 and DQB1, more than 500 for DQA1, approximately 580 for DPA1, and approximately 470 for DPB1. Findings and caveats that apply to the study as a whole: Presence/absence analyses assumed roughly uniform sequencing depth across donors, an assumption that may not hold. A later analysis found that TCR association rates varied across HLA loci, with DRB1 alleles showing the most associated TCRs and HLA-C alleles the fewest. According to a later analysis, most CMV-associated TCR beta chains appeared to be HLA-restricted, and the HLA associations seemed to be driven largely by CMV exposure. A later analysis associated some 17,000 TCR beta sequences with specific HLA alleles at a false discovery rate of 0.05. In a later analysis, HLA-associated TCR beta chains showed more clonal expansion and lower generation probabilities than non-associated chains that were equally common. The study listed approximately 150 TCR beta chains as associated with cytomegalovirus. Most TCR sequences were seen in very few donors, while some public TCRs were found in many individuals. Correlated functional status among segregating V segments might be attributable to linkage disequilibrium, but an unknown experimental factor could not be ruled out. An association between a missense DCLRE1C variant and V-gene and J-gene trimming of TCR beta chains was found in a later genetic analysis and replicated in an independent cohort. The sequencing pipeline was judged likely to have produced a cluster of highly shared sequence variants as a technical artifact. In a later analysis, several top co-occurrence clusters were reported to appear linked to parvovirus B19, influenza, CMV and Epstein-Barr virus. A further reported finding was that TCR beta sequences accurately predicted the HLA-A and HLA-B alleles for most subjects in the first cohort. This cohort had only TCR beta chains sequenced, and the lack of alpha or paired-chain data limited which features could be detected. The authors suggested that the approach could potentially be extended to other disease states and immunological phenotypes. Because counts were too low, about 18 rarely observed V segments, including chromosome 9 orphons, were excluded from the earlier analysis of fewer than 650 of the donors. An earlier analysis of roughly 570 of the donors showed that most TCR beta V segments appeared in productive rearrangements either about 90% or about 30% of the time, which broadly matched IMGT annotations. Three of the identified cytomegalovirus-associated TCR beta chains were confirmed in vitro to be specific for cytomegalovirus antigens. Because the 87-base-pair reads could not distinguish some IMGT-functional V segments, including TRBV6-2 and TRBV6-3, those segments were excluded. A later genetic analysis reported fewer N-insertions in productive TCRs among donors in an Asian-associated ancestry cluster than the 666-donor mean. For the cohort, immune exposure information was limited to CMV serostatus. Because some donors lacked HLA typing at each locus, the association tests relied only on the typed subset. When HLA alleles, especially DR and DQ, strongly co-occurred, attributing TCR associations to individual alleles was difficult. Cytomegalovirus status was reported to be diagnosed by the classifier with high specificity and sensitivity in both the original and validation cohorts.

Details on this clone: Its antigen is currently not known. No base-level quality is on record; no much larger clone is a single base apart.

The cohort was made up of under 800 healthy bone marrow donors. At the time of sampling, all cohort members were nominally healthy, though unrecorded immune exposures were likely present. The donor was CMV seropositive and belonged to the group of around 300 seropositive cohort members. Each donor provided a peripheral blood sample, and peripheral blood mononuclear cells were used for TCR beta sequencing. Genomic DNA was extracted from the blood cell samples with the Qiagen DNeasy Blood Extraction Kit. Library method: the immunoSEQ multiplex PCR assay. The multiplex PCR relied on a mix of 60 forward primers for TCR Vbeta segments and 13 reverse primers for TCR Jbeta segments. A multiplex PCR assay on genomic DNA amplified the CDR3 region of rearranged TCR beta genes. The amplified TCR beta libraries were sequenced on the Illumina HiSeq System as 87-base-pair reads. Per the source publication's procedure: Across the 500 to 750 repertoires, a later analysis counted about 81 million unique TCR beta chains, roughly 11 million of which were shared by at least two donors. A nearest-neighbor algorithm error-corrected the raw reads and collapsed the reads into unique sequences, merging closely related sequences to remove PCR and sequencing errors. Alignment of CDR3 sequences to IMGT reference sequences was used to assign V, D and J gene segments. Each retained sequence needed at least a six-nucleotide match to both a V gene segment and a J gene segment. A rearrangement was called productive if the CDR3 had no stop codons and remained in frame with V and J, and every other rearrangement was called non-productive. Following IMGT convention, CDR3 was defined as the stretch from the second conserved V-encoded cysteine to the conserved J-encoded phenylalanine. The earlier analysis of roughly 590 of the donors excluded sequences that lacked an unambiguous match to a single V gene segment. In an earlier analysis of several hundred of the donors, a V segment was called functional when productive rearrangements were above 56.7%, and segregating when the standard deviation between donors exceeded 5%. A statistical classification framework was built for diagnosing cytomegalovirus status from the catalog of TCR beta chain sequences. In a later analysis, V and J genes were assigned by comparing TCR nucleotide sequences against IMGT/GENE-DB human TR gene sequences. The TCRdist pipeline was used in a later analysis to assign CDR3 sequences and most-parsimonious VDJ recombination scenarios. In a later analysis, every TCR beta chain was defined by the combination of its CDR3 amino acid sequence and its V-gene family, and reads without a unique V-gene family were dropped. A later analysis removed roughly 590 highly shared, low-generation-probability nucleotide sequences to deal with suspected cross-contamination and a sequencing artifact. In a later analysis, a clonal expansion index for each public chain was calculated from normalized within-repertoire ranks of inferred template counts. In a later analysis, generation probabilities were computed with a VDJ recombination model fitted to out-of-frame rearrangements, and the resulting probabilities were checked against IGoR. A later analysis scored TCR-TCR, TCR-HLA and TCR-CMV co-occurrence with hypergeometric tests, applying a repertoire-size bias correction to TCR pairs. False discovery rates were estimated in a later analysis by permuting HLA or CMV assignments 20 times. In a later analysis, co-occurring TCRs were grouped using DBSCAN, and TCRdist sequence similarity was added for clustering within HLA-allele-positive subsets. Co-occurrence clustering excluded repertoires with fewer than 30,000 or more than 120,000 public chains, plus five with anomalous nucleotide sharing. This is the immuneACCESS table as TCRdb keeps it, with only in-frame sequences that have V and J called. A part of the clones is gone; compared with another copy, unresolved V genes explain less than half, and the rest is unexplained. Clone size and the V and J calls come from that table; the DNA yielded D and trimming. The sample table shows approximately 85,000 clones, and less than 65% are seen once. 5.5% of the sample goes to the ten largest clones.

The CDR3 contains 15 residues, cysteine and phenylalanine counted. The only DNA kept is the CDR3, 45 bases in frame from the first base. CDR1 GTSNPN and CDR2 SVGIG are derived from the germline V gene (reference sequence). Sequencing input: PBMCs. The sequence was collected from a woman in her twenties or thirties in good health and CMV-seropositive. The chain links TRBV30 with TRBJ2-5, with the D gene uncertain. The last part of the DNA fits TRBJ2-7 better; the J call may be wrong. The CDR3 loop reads CAWSDILTTVYEQYF. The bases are TGTGCCTGGAGTGACATTCTTACTACTGTATACGAGCAGTACTTC.